One sample yielded the 25 T cell receptor beta chains listed below, sequenced in a study of T cell clonality in common variable immunodeficiency. Method: immunoSEQ multiplex PCR; TCRdb's copy keeps in-frame clones and lacks some. Singletons are absent from the sample, which has 75,000 to 85,000 clones. Material for sequencing was peripheral blood mononuclear cells. Every receptor here comes from a person between 18 and 69 years old in good health.

Many counts were recorded for this clone. The read stops 3 residues short of the end of the CDR3; the missing end is completed from the germline J gene. V gene TRBV5-5 combines with J gene TRBJ1-2; 9 bases align to TRBD1. Losses at the gene ends were 3 bases for V and 2 bases for J; bases not matched to a gene: 2. Germline CDR1 is SGHKS and CDR2 is YYEKEE (reference sequence). The CDR3 is 14 amino acids. Partial CDR3 DNA: TGTGCCAGCAGCTCAGGACAGGGGAACTATGGC. Amino acid sequence: CASSSGQGNYG. The entire CDR3 sequence reads CASSSGQGNYGYTF. The whole variable domain, remainder taken from reference TRBV5-5 and TRBJ1-2, is DAGVTQSPTHLIKTRGQQVTLRCSPISGHKSVSWYQQVLGQGPQFIFQYYEKEERGRGNFPDRFSARQFPNYSSELNVNALLLGDSALYLCASSSGQGNYGYTFGSGTRLTVV.

This clone was seen many times. The sequence runs out 3 residues before the end of the CDR3; the remainder is reconstructed from the germline J gene. This chain connects TRBV7-9 to TRBJ2-7; TRBD1 might be the D (6 bases). Germline CDR1 SEHNR, CDR2 FQNEAQ (reference sequence). The CDR3 sequence is 15 residues long. V lost 1 base, J lost 3 bases, and 13 bases lay in between. CDR3 bases read: TGTGCCAGCAGCTTAGGGGGGCCTGGGGACTACGAG. Its translation is CASSLGGPGDYE. The entire CDR3 protein is CASSLGGPGDYEQYF.

This clone was recorded at least ten times. The read stops 3 residues short of the end of the CDR3; the missing end is completed from the germline J gene. V gene TRBV19 combines with J gene TRBJ2-6; D gene ambiguous. The germline V gene has CDR1 LNHDA and CDR2 SQIVND (reference sequence). Trimming cost V 2 bases and J 0 bases, with 8 bases left between them. This CDR3 region has 16 residues. The DNA read from the CDR3 is TGTGCCAGTAGTATAAAACAGCACTCTGGGGCCAACGTC. Translated: CASSIKQHSGANV. In full, the CDR3 reads CASSIKQHSGANVLTF.

This clone was seen repeatedly, ten times or more. CDR3 loop: CSARLAGVNEQFF. The covered CDR3 bases are TGCAGTGCTAGACTAGCGGGAGTCAATGAG. The chain employs TRBV20-1 and TRBJ2-1, with 10 bases lining up with TRBD2. The missing CDR3 end, 3 residues past where the read stops, is filled in from the germline J gene. With 2 bases clipped from V and 6 bases from J, the junction kept 1 base outside the gene matches. Germline loops: CDR1 DFQATT, CDR2 SNEGSKA (reference sequence). The CDR3 consists of 13 residues.

This clone was seen repeatedly, ten times or more. The CDR3 end falls 3 residues outside the read, so it is completed with the germline J gene. V gene TRBV5-4 combines with J gene TRBJ1-4; 7 bases align to TRBD1. The CDR3 extends over 14 amino acids. From germline, CDR1 is SGHNT and CDR2 YYREEE (reference sequence). V gave up 5 bases and J gave up 10 bases; unmatched junction bases: 11. CDR3 sequence: CASSSAQGGGKLFF. The CDR3 bases that were read are TGTGCCAGCAGTTCAGCGCAGGGGGGCGGAAAA. Full variable domain (outside the CDR3, taken from reference TRBV5-4 and TRBJ1-4): ETGVTQSPTHLIKTRGQQVTLRCSSQSGHNTVSWYQQALGQGPQFIFQYYREEENGRGNFPPRFSGLQFPNYSSELNVNALELDDSALYLCASSSAQGGGKLFFGSGTQLSVL.

This clone was counted ten times or more. The DNA ends 3 residues before the CDR3 does, and the rest of the CDR3 is filled in from the germline J gene. The chain recombines TRBV10-2 with TRBJ2-1, with a possible D match to TRBD2 (5 bases). The length of the CDR3 is 16 residues. Trimming removed 2 bases at V and 6 bases at J, with 17 bases between. Germline V gene sequence: CDR1 WSHSY, CDR2 SAAADI. Partial CDR3 DNA: TGCGCCAGCAGTGAGCCGACTACCTCAGGACCCAATGAG. This gives the protein CASSEPTTSGPNE. The entire CDR3 reads CASSEPTTSGPNEQFF.

This clone was seen many times. The read ends 3 residues shy of where the CDR3 ends; the end is completed using the germline J gene. The chain has TRBV10-3 and TRBJ2-5; a weak D match, TRBD1 (6 bases). V dropped 5 bases and J dropped 4 bases, with 11 bases sitting between them. The CDR3 runs 13 residues. Germline V gene sequence: CDR1 ENHRY, CDR2 SYGVKD. The CDR3 bases that were read are TGTGCCATCAGTAGACAGGACGGAGAGACC. Translation: CAISRQDGET. The CDR3 in full is CAISRQDGETQYF.

There are many counts of this clone. The read halts 3 residues ahead of the CDR3 end, with the missing end drawn from the germline J gene. The rearrangement uses TRBV6-4 and TRBJ2-6; D is possibly TRBD2 (5 bases). The germline V gene encodes CDR1 MRHNA and CDR2 SNTAGT. Trimming left V 0 bases short and J 1 base short, with 16 bases between. This CDR3 spans 19 amino acids. The CDR3 is CASSDSTVPGVSGANVLTF. CDR3 DNA (partial): TGTGCCAGCAGTGACTCTACAGTGCCCGGGGTTTCTGGGGCCAACGTC.

This clone was seen ten or more times. With the read ending 3 residues before the CDR3 end, the germline J gene is used to fill in that end. The chain carries TRBV19 and TRBJ1-1, with TRBD1 as a possible D gene (5 bases). This CDR3 region has 12 residues. Looked up from germline, CDR1 is LNHDA and CDR2 is SQIVND (reference sequence). The part of the CDR3 DNA that was read is TGTGCCAGTATGGGCCCCGAGGGGGAA. It codes for CASMGPEGE. The complete CDR3 sequence is CASMGPEGEAFF.

This clone showed up many times. With the read ending 3 residues before the CDR3 end, the germline J gene is used to fill in that end. The rearrangement joins TRBV18 to TRBJ1-5; possibly TRBD1 for D (6 bases). V lost 3 bases, J lost 4 bases, and 10 bases lay in between. Germline-derived CDR1 and CDR2 are KGHSH and LQKENI. This CDR3 spans 14 amino acids. The CDR3 sequence: CASSPSDSNQPQHF. The CDR3 DNA, read in part, is TGTGCCAGCTCACCGTCGGACAGTAATCAGCCC.

This clone occurred many times. Read coverage stops 3 residues before the CDR3 terminus; the germline J gene supplies the remainder. The chain is built from TRBV18 and TRBJ2-1; no firm D call. The CDR3 has 13 amino acids. CDR1 is KGHSH, CDR2 LQKENI, per germline. V lost 7 bases to trimming and J lost 0 bases, with 7 bases between them. The sequenced CDR3 bases are TGTGCCAGCTTCCCATCCTCCTACAATGAG. It is translated as CASFPSSYNE. The full CDR3 protein is CASFPSSYNEQFF.

Many counts were recorded for this clone. The read falls 3 residues short of the CDR3 end, and the missing part is taken from the germline J gene. Other DNA sequences in this specimen translate into the identical CDR3. The chain joins TRBV19 to TRBJ1-1, with D perhaps matching TRBD1 (6 bases). The CDR3 totals 14 residues. The V gene's germline CDR1 is LNHDA and CDR2 SQIVND (reference sequence). Trimming removed 5 bases from V and 0 bases from J, with 10 bases in between. Partial CDR3 DNA: TGTGCCAGTAGTCTACAGGGTCTGAACACTGAA. This encodes CASSLQGLNTE. The entire CDR3 is CASSLQGLNTEAFF.

This clone has at least ten counts. The junction departs from the called germline gene at one end, perhaps through a read error. The read gets to within 3 residues of the CDR3 end, and the germline J gene fills in the rest. Other DNA sequences in this specimen translate into the identical CDR3. This chain links TRBV19 with TRBJ2-3; D unresolved. This CDR3 has 13 residues. Germline CDR1 reads LNHDA; CDR2 reads SQIVND (reference sequence). CDR3 DNA (partial): TGCGCCAGTAGTTTAGGGCCCACAGATACG. Encoded protein: CASSLGPTDT. The CDR3 reads in full as CASSLGPTDTQYF.

This clone appeared many times. The read gets to within 3 residues of the CDR3 end, and the germline J gene fills in the rest. V and J are TRBV11-2 and TRBJ2-5; tentative D call: TRBD2 (5 bases). The CDR3 is 13 amino acids. Germline values: CDR1 SGHAT, CDR2 FQNNGV. V was pared by 1 base and J by 5 bases, with 8 bases between. CDR3 DNA, as far as it was read: TGTGCCAGCAGCTTAGTTCGAGGGGAGACC. It specifies CASSLVRGET. The entire CDR3 sequence reads CASSLVRGETQYF.

This clone occurred many times. The CDR3 end falls 3 residues outside the read, so it is completed with the germline J gene. The chain combines TRBV10-2 with TRBJ1-6; D not certain. Trimming stripped 3 bases from V and 0 bases from J, with 6 bases between. This CDR3 region has 15 residues. Germline V gene data show CDR1 as WSHSY and CDR2 as SAAADI. CDR3: CASSDSGSYNSPLHF. Incomplete CDR3 DNA: TGCGCCAGCAGTGATTCAGGCTCCTATAATTCACCC.

About this clone: Read data end 3 residues before the CDR3 end; the end is taken from the germline J gene. V and J are TRBV18 and TRBJ1-3; D is ambiguous. This CDR3 has 17 amino acids. CDR1 is KGHSH, CDR2 LQKENI, per germline. Trimming stripped 2 bases from V and 0 bases from J, with 14 bases between. The covered CDR3 bases are TGTGCCAGCTCACCAAAGGGCCGCTCGACCTCTGGAAACACC. Translation gives CASSPKGRSTSGNT. Given in full, the CDR3 is CASSPKGRSTSGNTIYF.

This clone has ten or more counts. Read data end 3 residues before the CDR3 end; the end is taken from the germline J gene. The chain employs TRBV12-5 and TRBJ2-7, with 13 bases that match TRBD2. V was pared by 2 bases and J by 5 bases, with 3 bases of the junction left unmatched. This CDR3 has 15 amino acids. CDR1 LGHNT and CDR2 FRNRAP come from the germline V gene. The CDR3 DNA, read in part, is TGTGCTAGTGGTTTGACTAGCGGGAGGGCCCACGAG. It codes for CASGLTSGRAHE. The CDR3 in its entirety is CASGLTSGRAHEQYF.

This clone was counted ten times or more. The missing CDR3 end, 3 residues past where the read stops, is filled in from the germline J gene. This chain joins TRBV5-1 and TRBJ2-5; TRBD2 matches 7 bases. With V trimmed by 6 bases and J by 5 bases, 10 bases remained unmatched. The CDR3 has 14 residues. CDR1 is SGHRS, CDR2 YFSETQ, per germline. This CDR3 is CASKRAGPGETQYF. The CDR3 bases that were read are TGCGCCAGCAAGAGAGCGGGGCCCGGGGAGACC.

This clone was detected ten times or more. The CDR3 end falls 3 residues outside the read, so it is completed with the germline J gene. The chain employs TRBV29-1 and TRBJ2-7, with 8 nucleotides matching TRBD1. The CDR3 length is 13 residues. CDR1 SQVTM and CDR2 ANQGSEA come from the germline V gene. V shed 7 bases and J 0 bases; nucleotides not matched to a gene: 5. The part of the CDR3 DNA that was read is TGCAGCGCGGGACAGGCGTCCTCCTACGAG. Amino acids: CSAGQASSYE. The complete CDR3 reads CSAGQASSYEQYF.

Many counts were recorded for this clone. The CDR3 end falls 3 residues outside the read, so it is completed with the germline J gene. The rearrangement links TRBV11-2 to TRBJ2-7, with D unclear. The germline V gene has CDR1 SGHAT and CDR2 FQNNGV. The length of the CDR3 is 15 residues. The ends were cut back, 1 base at V and 1 base at J, with 11 bases in the middle. The CDR3 bases that were read are TGTGCCAGCAGCTTAGTCCCTGAAAGGTCCTACGAG. Its translation: CASSLVPERSYE. The entire CDR3 protein reads CASSLVPERSYEQYF.

This clone came up many times. The CDR3 extends 3 residues past the end of the read, so its final part is completed from the germline J gene. The chain links TRBV7-8 to TRBJ2-7; 12 nucleotides line up with TRBD2. V shed 6 bases, J shed 5 bases, and the junction held 8 bases outside the gene matches. Germline CDR1 reads SGHVS; CDR2 reads FQNEAQ. This CDR3 is 15 amino acids long. The chain's CDR3 is CASRASGRAYDEQYF. The CDR3 DNA, read in part, is TGTGCCAGCAGGGCTAGCGGGAGGGCGTATGACGAG.

This clone has at least ten counts. The CDR3 end is not reached by the read, which stops 3 residues before it; the germline J gene fills it in. This rearrangement joins TRBV18 to TRBJ2-1; 13 positions agree with TRBD2. From germline, CDR1 is KGHSH and CDR2 LQKENI. This CDR3 spans 16 amino acids. Losses at the gene ends were 3 bases for V and 8 bases for J; bases not matched to a gene: 7. CDR3 region: CASSPWTSGRYYEQFF. The CDR3 bases that were read are TGTGCCAGCTCACCTTGGACTAGCGGGAGATACTATGAG.

This clone occurred many times. The read halts 3 residues ahead of the CDR3 end, with the missing end drawn from the germline J gene. V and J are TRBV5-4 and TRBJ2-7, with 7 bases that match TRBD1. The germline V gene has CDR1 SGHNT and CDR2 YYREEE (reference sequence). The CDR3 covers 13 residues. V was clipped by 7 bases and J by 3 bases; unmatched bases: 7. The covered CDR3 bases are TGTGCCAGCTCCTACGGACAGGACTACGAG. As protein: CASSYGQDYE. The whole CDR3 protein is CASSYGQDYEQYF.

This clone was picked up many times. The read ends 3 residues shy of where the CDR3 ends; the end is completed using the germline J gene. This chain connects TRBV6-4 to TRBJ2-1; 7 bases match TRBD2. Unmatched junction bases numbered 5, after V lost 6 bases and J lost 3 bases. CDR1 MRHNA and CDR2 SNTAGT come from the germline V gene. The CDR3 loop spans 14 amino acids. The covered CDR3 bases are TGTGCCAGCAGCTCGGGAGGACTCTACAATGAG. This gives the protein CASSSGGLYNE. The CDR3, in full, reads CASSSGGLYNEQFF.

This clone was recorded many times. The read terminates 3 residues ahead of where the CDR3 ends, so the germline J gene completes it. Other nucleotide sequences in the sample specify the same CDR3. This sequence joins TRBV20-1 and TRBJ1-5; a possible D gene is TRBD1 (5 bases). V was trimmed by 6 bases and J by 2 bases, leaving 11 bases between them. CDR1 DFQATT and CDR2 SNEGSKA come from the germline V gene (reference sequence). The CDR3 is made up of 13 amino acids. CDR3: CSAGGKGNQPQHF. The CDR3 DNA, read in part, is TGCAGTGCGGGGGGAAAAGGCAATCAGCCC.